The 6 T cell receptor beta chains below all came from one sample that was sequenced in a study of technical replicates of blood from a few donors. Libraries were prepared by immunoSEQ multiplex PCR; TCRdb keeps only in-frame clonotypes and omits some of them. The table has about 56,000 clones, roughly 92% seen once. Source material: PBMCs. These receptors were taken from a human donor in good health. Some clones in this sample may be carry-over from other donors' samples.

The rearrangement uses TRBV7-9 and TRBJ2-7; 7 bases fit TRBD1. Germline CDR1 SEHNR, CDR2 FQNEAQ (reference sequence). V shed 4 bases and J 0 bases; nucleotides not matched to a gene: 9. The CDR3 has 16 amino acids. As DNA, the CDR3 is TGTGCCAGCAGCTCAACAGGCGACAGGGACTCCTACGAGCAGTACTTC. It yields the protein CASSSTGDRDSYEQYF.

This rearrangement joins TRBV6-6 to TRBJ2-7; TRBD1 matches at 8 bases. Germline V gene sequence: CDR1 MNHNY, CDR2 SVGAGI (reference sequence). The CDR3 loop spans 15 amino acids. The J segment lost 4 bases and the V segment lost 0 bases, leaving 5 bases of the junction unmatched. For the CDR3, the DNA is TGTGCCAGCAGTTACTCCGACAGGGGACTTTACGAGCAGTACTTC. Amino acid sequence: CASSYSDRGLYEQYF.

This chain links TRBV10-3 with TRBJ1-3; TRBD1 aligns across 7 bases. The length of the CDR3 is 15 residues. In germline, CDR1 is ENHRY, CDR2 SYGVKD. With V trimmed by 3 bases and J by 2 bases, 4 bases remained unmatched. The CDR3 region is CAISDPTGTGNTIYF. The CDR3 DNA reads TGTGCCATCAGTGATCCGACAGGGACTGGAAACACCATATATTTT.

The genes are TRBV5-4 and TRBJ2-7; 8 bases align to TRBD2. V lost 1 base, J lost 0 bases, and 3 bases stayed unmatched. This CDR3 has 15 residues. CDR1 SGHNT and CDR2 YYREEE come from the germline V gene (reference sequence). The CDR3 protein is CASSLSGGSSYEQYF. The CDR3 bases are TGTGCCAGCAGCTTGTCGGGGGGGAGCTCCTACGAGCAGTACTTC.

The chain recombines TRBV7-2 with TRBJ2-7; possibly TRBD2 for D (7 bases). Per the germline V gene, CDR1 is SGHTA and CDR2 is FQGNSA. CDR3 length equals 14 residues. Trimming left V 10 bases short and J 2 bases short, with 18 bases between. CDR3 protein: CATLEGGGAYEQYF. CDR3 nucleotide sequence: TGTGCCACCTTAGAGGGGGGGGGAGCCTACGAGCAGTACTTC.

The chain has TRBV7-7 and TRBJ2-5; unclear D gene. The germline V and J ends were trimmed by 5 bases and 3 bases, with 10 bases remaining between them. The length of the CDR3 is 13 residues. The germline V gene encodes CDR1 SSHAT and CDR2 FNYEAQ (reference sequence). CDR3 sequence: CASSNPPKETQYF. The CDR3, as DNA: TGTGCCAGCAGCAATCCCCCCAAAGAGACCCAGTACTTC.